This entry lists 15 T cell receptor beta chains sequenced from one sample in a study of blood T cell repertoires in COVID-19. Clones were sequenced by immunoSEQ multiplex PCR, and TCRdb holds only the in-frame ones, with some missing. The sample has under 200,000 clones; about 81% are singletons. Sequencing input: peripheral blood. These receptors were obtained from a woman aged 60 to 75 with COVID-19, enrolled during active disease.

The chain carries TRBV9 and TRBJ1-2, with D perhaps TRBD1 (5 bases). Germline lookup yields CDR1 SGDLS and CDR2 YYNGEE. CDR3 size: 13 residues. V was shortened by 0 bases and J by 5 bases, with 8 bases between the two germline ends. The chain's CDR3 is CASSVVGAYGYTF. CDR3 in DNA: TGTGCCAGCAGCGTAGTAGGGGCTTATGGCTACACCTTC. Variable domain in full (rest from reference TRBV9 and TRBJ1-2): DSGVTQTPKHLITATGQRVTLRCSPRSGDLSVYWYQQSLDQGLQFLIQYYNGEERAKGNILERFSAQQFPDLHSELNLSSLELGDSALYFCASSVVGAYGYTFGSGTRLTVV.

The chain recombines TRBV6-6 with TRBJ1-1; weak D call: TRBD1 (5 bases). Between the trimmed V and J ends, which lost 0 bases and 11 bases, there was a span of 10 bases. Germline V gene sequence: CDR1 MNHNY, CDR2 SVGAGI (reference sequence). This CDR3 is 12 amino acids long. The CDR3 spells CASSYSTGDAFF. CDR3 nucleotides: TGTGCCAGCAGTTACTCAACGGGGGACGCTTTCTTT.

This chain uses TRBV6-2 or TRBV6-3 with TRBJ2-1; TRBD2 agrees at 7 bases. Germline-derived CDR1 and CDR2 are MNHEY and SVGEGT. The CDR3 contains 19 residues. Losses at the gene ends were 0 bases for V and 0 bases for J; bases not matched to a gene: 11. The CDR3 DNA is TGTGCCAGCAGTTACTCAGAGCTAGCGGTTAGGAGCTCCTACAATGAGCAGTTCTTC. It specifies CASSYSELAVRSSYNEQFF.

This chain links TRBV14 with TRBJ2-1; 9 positions agree with TRBD2. The CDR3 length is 18 residues. V dropped 0 bases and J dropped 6; count of bases not matched to a gene: 12. Germline V gives CDR1 SGHDN, CDR2 FVKESK. For the CDR3, the DNA is TGTGCCAGCAGCCAAGACGTTGTAGCGGGAGCTCGGGGCAATGAGCAGTTCTTC. This translates into CASSQDVVAGARGNEQFF.

This chain joins TRBV7-6 and TRBJ1-1; the D is unclear. Trimming cost V 4 bases and J 2 bases, with 8 bases left between them. There are 13 residues in the CDR3. CDR1 is SGHVS, CDR2 FNYEAQ, per germline. The CDR3 reads CASSSDTNTEAFF. CDR3 nucleotide sequence: TGTGCCAGCAGCTCCGACACAAACACTGAAGCTTTCTTT.

In this sample, this clone turned up once. This rearrangement joins TRBV5-1 to TRBJ2-3; D may be TRBD1 (5 bases). CDR1 and CDR2 (germline): SGHRS, YFSETQ. This CDR3 has 14 amino acids. Trimming shortened V by 2 bases and J by 1 base, and 8 bases separated the two germline ends. The CDR3 DNA reads as TGCGCCAGCAGCTTCAGGGCGGGCACAGATACGCAGTATTTT. Its translation is CASSFRAGTDTQYF. Supplemented by reference TRBV5-1 and TRBJ2-3, the full variable domain reads KAGVTQTPRYLIKTRGQQVTLSCSPISGHRSVSWYQQTPGQGLQFLFEYFSETQRNKGNFPGRFSGRQFSNSRSEMNVSTLELGDSALYLCASSFRAGTDTQYFGPGTRLTVL.

J is TRBJ1-4 and V is TRBV2; D is unclear. V was trimmed by 6 bases and J by 10 bases, leaving 9 bases between them. The CDR3 spans 11 residues. Germline CDR1 SNHLY, CDR2 FYNNEI. The CDR3 bases are TGTGCCAGCAGCCTAGGAGGAAAACTGTTTTTT. Its translation: CASSLGGKLFF.

This rearrangement joins TRBV2 to TRBJ1-4, with 8 positions matching TRBD1. The CDR3 contains 15 residues. From germline, CDR1 is SNHLY and CDR2 FYNNEI. V was clipped by 6 bases and J by 2 bases; unmatched bases: 5. The CDR3 region is CASSDRTGTNEKLFF. CDR3 in DNA: TGTGCCAGCAGCGATAGGACAGGGACTAATGAAAAACTGTTTTTT.

V is TRBV6-1 and J is TRBJ1-2, with 10 bases identical to TRBD1. Trimming at V came to 0 bases and at J to 5 bases, leaving 6 bases not matched to a gene. Germline V lookup: CDR1 MNHNS, CDR2 SASEGT. The CDR3 covers 16 residues. This CDR3 reads CASSEARTGGFYGYTF. In DNA, the CDR3 is TGTGCCAGCAGTGAAGCCAGGACAGGGGGGTTTTATGGCTACACCTTC.

V gene TRBV2 combines with J gene TRBJ2-2, with a weak D call TRBD1 (5 bases). Trimming took off 9 bases at V and 6 bases at J, with 20 bases between the two ends. The CDR3 spans 15 residues. Germline values: CDR1 SNHLY, CDR2 FYNNEI. The CDR3 sequence: CASIKGARGAGELFF. In DNA, the CDR3 is TGTGCCAGTATAAAGGGCGCTAGGGGCGCCGGGGAGCTGTTTTTT.

V usage is TRBV5-1 and J usage is TRBJ1-3; 10 nucleotides agree with TRBD1. Germline CDR1 and CDR2: SGHRS and YFSETQ. With V trimmed by 4 bases and J by 3 bases, 4 bases remained unmatched. The CDR3 sequence is 15 residues long. CDR3 loop: CASSVTGGSGNTIYF. Here the CDR3 DNA reads TGCGCCAGCAGCGTGACAGGGGGCAGTGGAAACACCATATATTTT.

The chain employs TRBV19 and TRBJ1-1, with a possible D match to TRBD1 (5 bases). Germline CDR1 LNHDA, CDR2 SQIVND (reference sequence). V was cut by 10 bases and J by 1 base, with 10 bases left in between. This CDR3 region has 12 residues. The CDR3 loop reads CANRNPNTEAFF. The CDR3 nucleotides read TGTGCCAACAGGAACCCGAACACTGAAGCTTTCTTT.

The rearrangement links TRBV19 to TRBJ2-6, with D maybe TRBD1 (6 bases). V shed 8 bases and J shed 0 bases, with 17 bases lying between them. CDR1 is LNHDA, CDR2 SQIVND, per germline (reference sequence). The CDR3 loop spans 17 amino acids. CDR3 in amino acids: CASWGHRASSGANVLTF. Written as DNA, the CDR3 is TGTGCCAGTTGGGGGCACAGGGCGAGCTCTGGGGCCAACGTCCTGACTTTC.

This clone was found once. DNA for the CDR3: TGTGCCAGTAGTAGGACTTCCCCCTACCACTACGAGCAGTACTTC. Encoded protein: CASSRTSPYHYEQYF. The gene calls are TRBV19 and TRBJ2-7, with a tentative D call TRBD2 (5 bases). CDR1 and CDR2 (germline): LNHDA, SQIVND (reference sequence). The CDR3 is 15 amino acids. V lost 4 bases, J lost 3 bases, and 16 bases lay in between.

The V gene is TRBV19, the J gene TRBJ1-1; D uncertain. This CDR3 comprises 11 residues. The V end was cut by 10 bases, the J end by 1 base, with 7 bases between. Germline V gives CDR1 LNHDA, CDR2 SQIVND (reference sequence). The CDR3 nucleotides are TGTGCCACCAGGAAGAACACTGAAGCTTTCTTT. This translates into CATRKNTEAFF.